The 16 T cell receptor beta chains listed next were all sequenced from one sample in a study of human T cells and chemical hapten exposure. This sample's time point: patch test 1, 2 weeks after DPC sensitization. As to treatment: therapeutic diphenylcyclopropenone sensitization with weekly scalp DPC. TCRdb passed the RACE reads through MiXCR, listing each CDR3 protein once. The sample includes around 71,000 distinct CDR3 sequences, around 10% seen only once; the top ten take 2.5% to 3.5%. The specimen comprised whole blood, sampled in connection with sensitization to the hapten diphenylcyclopropenone (DPC). All receptors derive from a woman aged 40 to 49 with alopecia areata. Some clones in this sample may be carry-over from other donors' samples.

This clonotype has a count of ten or more. J is TRBJ2-7 and V is TRBV12-3 or TRBV12-4, with no clear D. With 3 bases removed from V and 1 base from J, the gap between germline ends came to 7 bases. The CDR3 is 13 residues long. The CDR3 region has the DNA TGTGCCAGCAGTTTCAGGAATTCCTACGAGCAGTACTTC. It encodes CASSFRNSYEQYF.

This clonotype was seen at least ten times. The J gene is TRBJ2-7, the V gene TRBV11-2; TRBD1 is a possible D gene (5 bases). V shed 7 bases and J shed 7 bases, with 23 bases lying between them. Germline V gives CDR1 SGHAT, CDR2 FQNNGV. The CDR3 totals 15 residues. The CDR3 region is CASTTPQGTLQEQYF. CDR3 DNA: TGTGCCAGCACCACACCCCAGGGAACCCTCCAGGAGCAGTACTTC.

V and J are TRBV4-2 and TRBJ2-7, with 11 bases lining up with TRBD1. This CDR3 is built from 15 residues. With 1 base clipped from V and 2 bases from J, the junction kept 1 base outside the gene matches. Germline assignment: CDR1 LGHNA and CDR2 YNFKEQ. The CDR3: CASSQAGQGAYEQYF. CDR3 bases: TGTGCCAGCAGCCAAGCGGGACAGGGGGCCTACGAGCAGTACTTC.

This clonotype was recorded many times. The genes are TRBV28 and TRBJ1-5; 7 nucleotides align to TRBD1. The junction had 8 bases not matched to a gene; V was cut back by 5 bases and J by 1 base. The CDR3 is 16 amino acids. Germline V gene data show CDR1 as MDHEN and CDR2 as SYDVKM. The CDR3 DNA reads as TGTGCCAGCAGTCTAGACAGGGCGGGGAGCAATCAGCCCCAGCATTTT. Protein sequence: CASSLDRAGSNQPQHF.

This clonotype has a count of ten or more. The chain uses TRBV5-1 and TRBJ1-6; D possibly corresponds to TRBD1 (5 bases). CDR1 is SGHRS, CDR2 YFSETQ, per germline. The CDR3 length is 17 residues. The germline V and J ends were trimmed by 0 bases and 6 bases, with 16 bases remaining between them. CDR3 DNA: TGCGCCAGCAGCTTGGTGGGACGAATGGCCGGTAATTCACCCCTCCACTTT. Its translation is CASSLVGRMAGNSPLHF.

The CDR3 nucleotides are TGCGCCAGCAGCCAAATAGCGGGGGGGTTCCAAGAGACCCAGTACTTC. It translates to CASSQIAGGFQETQYF. This chain uses TRBV4-3 with TRBJ2-5; the match to TRBD2 covers 11 bases. Germline V gene sequence: CDR1 LGHNA, CDR2 YSLEER. V gave up 2 bases and J gave up 1 base; unmatched junction bases: 3. The CDR3 is made up of 16 amino acids.

There are a few counts of this clonotype. The rearrangement uses TRBV15 and TRBJ2-1; TRBD1 might be the D (6 bases). Germline CDR1 is LNHNV and CDR2 is YYDKDF (reference sequence). Deletions cut 2 bases from V and 0 bases from J, with 14 bases between. This CDR3 comprises 17 residues. CDR3 nucleotides: TGTGCCACCAGCAGACTACAGGGTCAGAGCTCCTACAATGAGCAGTTCTTC. Residues: CATSRLQGQSSYNEQFF.

This clonotype was counted only a few times. The chain couples TRBV9 to TRBJ2-7; possibly TRBD2 for D (7 bases). This CDR3 has 15 amino acids. V lost 4 bases and J lost 0, with 14 bases in between. CDR1 and CDR2 (germline): SGDLS, YYNGEE. The CDR3 DNA reads TGTGCCAGCAGCTCACAGGGAGGGGCCTCCTACGAGCAGTACTTC. Translation gives CASSSQGGASYEQYF. The complete variable domain, with remaining parts taken from reference TRBV9 and TRBJ2-7, reads DSGVTQTPKHLITATGQRVTLRCSPRSGDLSVYWYQQSLDQGLQFLIQYYNGEERAKGNILERFSAQQFPDLHSELNLSSLELGDSALYFCASSSQGGASYEQYFGPGTRLTVT.

This clonotype was picked up many times. This chain links TRBV5-4 with TRBJ2-2; a weak D match, TRBD2 (7 bases). The CDR3 contains 16 residues. The germline gives CDR1 SGHNT, CDR2 YYREEE (reference sequence). V was shortened by 1 base and J by 4 bases, with 14 bases between the two germline ends. This CDR3 is CASSLRGGAGTGELFF. The DNA of the CDR3 is TGTGCCAGCAGCTTGAGAGGGGGGGCCGGCACCGGGGAGCTGTTTTTT. Full variable domain (rest looked up from reference TRBV5-4 and TRBJ2-2): ETGVTQSPTHLIKTRGQQVTLRCSSQSGHNTVSWYQQALGQGPQFIFQYYREEENGRGNFPPRFSGLQFPNYSSELNVNALELDDSALYLCASSLRGGAGTGELFFGEGSRLTVL.

This clonotype was detected only a few times. J is TRBJ2-3 and V is TRBV5-1, with D possibly TRBD1 on 5 matching bases. The V end was cut by 1 base, the J end by 3 bases, with 9 bases between. Germline values: CDR1 SGHRS, CDR2 YFSETQ. The CDR3 extends over 14 amino acids. CDR3 in DNA: TGCGCCAGCAGCTTGTCGTCAGGGACAGATACGCAGTATTTT. Translation: CASSLSSGTDTQYF.

V is TRBV6-1 and J is TRBJ1-6; 12 bases align to TRBD1. Germline V gene lookup returns CDR1 MNHNS and CDR2 SASEGT. The length of the CDR3 is 16 residues. Trimming at V came to 2 bases and at J to 10 bases, leaving 6 bases not matched to a gene. The CDR3 loop is CASSELGQGAGSPLHF. The CDR3, as DNA: TGTGCCAGCAGTGAATTGGGACAGGGGGCAGGATCACCCCTCCACTTT.

This clonotype was counted many times. The chain combines TRBV3-1 with TRBJ1-1; D is unclear. This CDR3 has 13 residues. V was cut by 2 bases and J by 1 base, with 5 bases left in between. The germline V gene has CDR1 LGHDT and CDR2 YNNKEL (reference sequence). The CDR3 reads CASSQSWNTEAFF. The CDR3 DNA reads as TGTGCCAGCAGCCAATCCTGGAACACTGAAGCTTTCTTT.

This clonotype has at least ten counts. The chain combines TRBV5-1 with TRBJ2-5, with D tentatively TRBD1 or TRBD2 (5 bases each). Germline V gene lookup returns CDR1 SGHRS and CDR2 YFSETQ. Between the trimmed V and J ends, which lost 6 bases and 6 bases, there was a span of 15 bases. The CDR3 extends over 13 amino acids. The CDR3 sequence is CASNSGEGKTQYF. The DNA for the CDR3 is TGCGCCAGCAATTCGGGCGAGGGGAAGACCCAGTACTTC.

This clonotype came up many times. V is TRBV7-9 and J is TRBJ1-6; a possible D gene is TRBD1 (5 bases). CDR3 size: 15 residues. Per germline, CDR1 SEHNR and CDR2 FQNEAQ (reference sequence). V was clipped by 5 bases and J by 9 bases, with 17 bases between them. CDR3: CASSRQGDPVSPLHF. CDR3 DNA sequence: TGTGCCAGCAGCCGCCAAGGGGACCCCGTTTCACCCCTCCACTTT.

At least ten counts were recorded for this clonotype. CDR3 in DNA: TGTGCCAGCAGTTCGCTCAAGACAGGGCAAGGGCAGCCCCAGCATTTT. Translated, it gives CASSSLKTGQGQPQHF. V gene TRBV27 combines with J gene TRBJ1-5; TRBD1 aligns across 7 bases. With 4 bases clipped from V and 7 bases from J, the junction kept 13 bases outside the gene matches. The CDR3 has 16 residues. Germline V lookup: CDR1 MNHEY, CDR2 SMNVEV (reference sequence).

In this sample, this clonotype turned up many times. The chain is built from TRBV5-1 and TRBJ2-2; no definite D call. The germline gives CDR1 SGHRS, CDR2 YFSETQ. There are 12 residues in the CDR3. V was cut by 4 bases and J by 2 bases, with 3 bases left in between. The CDR3 nucleotides are TGCGCCAGCAGCCCAAACACCGGGGAGCTGTTTTTT. Translated: CASSPNTGELFF.